This TCR beta chain is drawn from a study of shared clonotypes between healthy human individuals. Study conclusions and caveats: Clonotype sharing levels among donors were expected to vary with sequencing depth.

Authors' methods: With immunoSEQ giving junction-only sequences and no quality scores, filtering differed. This table comes from immunoSEQ multiplex PCR, and its TCRdb copy is limited to in-frame clones, with some not included. Clone size and V and J calls were adopted from that table, with D and trimming inferred from the DNA. The table lists 450,000 to 650,000 clones, around 78% of them singletons. Approximately 87 million PBMCs went into genomic DNA for unsorted samples. Turning to this clone: The antigen remains undetermined.

The V gene lost 0 bases and the J gene lost 2 bases, with 11 bases spanning the gap. This CDR3 is 16 amino acids long. Germline V gene lookup returns CDR1 SGHAT and CDR2 FQNNGV. The genes are TRBV11-2 and TRBJ1-3; D remains ambiguous. This TCR was recovered from a woman in her thirties or forties in good health. Some clones in this sample may be carry-over from other donors' samples. The sequenced sample consisted of PBMCs. The CDR3 region has the DNA TGTGCCAGCAGCTTAGATCGGGCGGTCCCTGGAAACACCATATATTTT. Encoded protein: CASSLDRAVPGNTIYF.